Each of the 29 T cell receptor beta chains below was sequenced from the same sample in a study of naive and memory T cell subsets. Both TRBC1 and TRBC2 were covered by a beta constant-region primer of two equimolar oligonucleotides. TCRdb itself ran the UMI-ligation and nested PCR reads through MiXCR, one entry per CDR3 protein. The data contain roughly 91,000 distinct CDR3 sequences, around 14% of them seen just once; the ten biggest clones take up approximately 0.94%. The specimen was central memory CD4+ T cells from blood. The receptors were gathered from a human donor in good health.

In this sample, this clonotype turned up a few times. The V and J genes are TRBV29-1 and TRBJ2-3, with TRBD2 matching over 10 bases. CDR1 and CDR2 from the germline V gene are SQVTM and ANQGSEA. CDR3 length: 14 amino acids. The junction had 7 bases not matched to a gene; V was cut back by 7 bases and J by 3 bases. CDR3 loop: CSGKREGLTDTQYF. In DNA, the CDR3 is TGCAGCGGGAAGCGGGAGGGCCTTACAGATACGCAGTATTTT.

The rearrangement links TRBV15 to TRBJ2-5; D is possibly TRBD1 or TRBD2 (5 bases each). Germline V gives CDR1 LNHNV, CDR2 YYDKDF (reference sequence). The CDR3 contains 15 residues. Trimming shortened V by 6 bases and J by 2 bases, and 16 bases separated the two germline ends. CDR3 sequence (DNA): TGTGCCACCAGACCGGGACGTACACAACAAGAGACCCAGTACTTC. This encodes CATRPGRTQQETQYF.

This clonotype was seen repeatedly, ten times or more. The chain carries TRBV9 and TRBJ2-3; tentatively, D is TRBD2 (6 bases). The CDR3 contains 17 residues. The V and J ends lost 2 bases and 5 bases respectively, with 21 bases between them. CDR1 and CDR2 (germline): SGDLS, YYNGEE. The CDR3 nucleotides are TGTGCCAGCAGCGTGAAGTGGGCGGCTAGCGCTAAAGATACGCAGTATTTT. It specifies CASSVKWAASAKDTQYF.

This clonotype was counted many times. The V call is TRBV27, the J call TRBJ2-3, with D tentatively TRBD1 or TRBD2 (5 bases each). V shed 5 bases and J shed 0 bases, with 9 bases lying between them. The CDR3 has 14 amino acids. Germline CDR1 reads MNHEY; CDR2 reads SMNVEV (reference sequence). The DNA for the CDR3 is TGTGCCAGCAGTGTGGGGGTCAGCACAGATACGCAGTATTTT. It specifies CASSVGVSTDTQYF.

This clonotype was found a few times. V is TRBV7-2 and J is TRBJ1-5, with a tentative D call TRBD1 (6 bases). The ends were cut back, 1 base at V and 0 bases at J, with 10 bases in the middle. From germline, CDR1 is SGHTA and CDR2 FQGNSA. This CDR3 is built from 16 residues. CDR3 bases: TGTGCCAGCAGCTTAGGGACAGACTATAGCAATCAGCCCCAGCATTTT. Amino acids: CASSLGTDYSNQPQHF.

The CDR3 DNA reads TGTGCCAGCAGTTTAATGGCGAACACTGAAGCTTTCTTT. Translated: CASSLMANTEAFF. The rearrangement uses TRBV27 and TRBJ1-1; D unresolved. V dropped 2 bases and J dropped 1 base, with 5 bases sitting between them. The CDR3 runs 13 residues. CDR1 is MNHEY and CDR2 is SMNVEV in the germline V gene (reference sequence).

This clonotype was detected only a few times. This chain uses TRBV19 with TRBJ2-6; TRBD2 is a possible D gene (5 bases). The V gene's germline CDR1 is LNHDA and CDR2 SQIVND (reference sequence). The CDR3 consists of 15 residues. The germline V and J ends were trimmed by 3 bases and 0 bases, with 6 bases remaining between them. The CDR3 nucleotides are TGTGCCAGTAGTATCGGGAACTCTGGGGCCAACGTCCTGACTTTC. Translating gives CASSIGNSGANVLTF.

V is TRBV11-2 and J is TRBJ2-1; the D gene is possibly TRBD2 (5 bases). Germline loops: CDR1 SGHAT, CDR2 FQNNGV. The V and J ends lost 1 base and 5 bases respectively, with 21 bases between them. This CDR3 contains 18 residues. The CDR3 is CASSLAIANTPEDNEQFF. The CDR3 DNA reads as TGTGCCAGCAGCTTAGCGATAGCGAACACCCCGGAGGACAATGAGCAGTTCTTC.

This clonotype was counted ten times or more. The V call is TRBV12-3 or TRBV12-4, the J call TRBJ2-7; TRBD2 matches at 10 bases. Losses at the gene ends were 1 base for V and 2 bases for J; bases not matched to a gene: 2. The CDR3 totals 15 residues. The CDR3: CASSLGTSGTYEQYF. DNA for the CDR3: TGTGCCAGCAGTTTAGGGACTAGCGGAACCTACGAGCAGTACTTC.

CDR3 protein: CASSQEAGGIYEQYF. The CDR3, as DNA: TGCGCCAGCAGCCAAGAGGCAGGGGGTATCTACGAGCAGTACTTC. The chain couples TRBV4-3 to TRBJ2-7; 7 positions agree with TRBD1. Germline V gene data show CDR1 as LGHNA and CDR2 as YSLEER. The trim removed 0 bases at V and 3 bases at J, leaving 5 bases unmatched. The CDR3 length is 15 residues.

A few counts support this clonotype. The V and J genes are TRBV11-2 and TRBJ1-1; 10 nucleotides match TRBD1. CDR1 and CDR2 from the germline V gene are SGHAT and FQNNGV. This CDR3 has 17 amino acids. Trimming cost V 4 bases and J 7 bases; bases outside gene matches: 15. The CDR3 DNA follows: TGTGCCAGCAGCTCAGACCGGGACAGGGGAAGAGGGAGTGAAGCTTTCTTT. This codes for CASSSDRDRGRGSEAFF. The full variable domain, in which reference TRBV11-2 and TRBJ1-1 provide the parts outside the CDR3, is EAGVAQSPRYKIIEKRQSVAFWCNPISGHATLYWYQQILGQGPKLLIQFQNNGVVDDSQLPKDRFSAERLKGVDSTLKIQPAKLEDSAVYLCASSSDRDRGRGSEAFFGQGTRLTVV.

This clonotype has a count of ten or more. CDR3 protein: CSVEKGTYNEQFF. The CDR3 nucleotides read TGCAGCGTTGAAAAGGGAACCTACAATGAGCAGTTCTTC. The J gene is TRBJ2-1, the V gene TRBV29-1; D not resolved. With 2 bases removed from V and 2 bases from J, the gap between germline ends came to 7 bases. This CDR3 contains 13 residues. CDR1 and CDR2 (germline): SQVTM, ANQGSEA.

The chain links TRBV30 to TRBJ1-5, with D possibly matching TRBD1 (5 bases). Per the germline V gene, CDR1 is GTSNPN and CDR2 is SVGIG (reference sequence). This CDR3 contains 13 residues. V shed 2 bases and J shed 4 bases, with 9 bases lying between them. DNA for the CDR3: TGTGCCTGGAGTCTACGGGGGAATCAGCCCCAGCATTTT. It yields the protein CAWSLRGNQPQHF.

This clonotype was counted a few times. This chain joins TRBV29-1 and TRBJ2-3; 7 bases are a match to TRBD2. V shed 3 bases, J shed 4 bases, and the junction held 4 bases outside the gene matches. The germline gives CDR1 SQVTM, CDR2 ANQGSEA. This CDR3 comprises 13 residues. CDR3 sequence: CSVDAGVSDTQYF. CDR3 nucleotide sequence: TGCAGCGTTGATGCGGGAGTGTCAGATACGCAGTATTTT.

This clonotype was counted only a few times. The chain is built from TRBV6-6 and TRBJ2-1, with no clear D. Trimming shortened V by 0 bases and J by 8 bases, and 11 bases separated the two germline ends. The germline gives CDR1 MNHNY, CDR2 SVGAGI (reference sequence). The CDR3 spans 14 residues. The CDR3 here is CASSYSIVGDEQFF. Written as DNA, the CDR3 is TGTGCCAGCAGTTACTCCATCGTTGGCGATGAGCAGTTCTTC.

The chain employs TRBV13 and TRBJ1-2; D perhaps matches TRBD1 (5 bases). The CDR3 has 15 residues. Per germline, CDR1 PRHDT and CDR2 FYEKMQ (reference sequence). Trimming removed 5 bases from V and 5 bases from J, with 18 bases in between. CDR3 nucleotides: TGTGCCAGCAGCCGAAGTACGCAGGGTCCTTATGGCTACACCTTC. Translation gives CASSRSTQGPYGYTF.

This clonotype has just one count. The CDR3 sequence: CAISELAERSYEQYF. For the CDR3, the DNA is TGTGCCATCAGTGAGTTGGCGGAACGTTCCTACGAGCAGTACTTC. V is TRBV10-3 and J is TRBJ2-7; D is unclear. From germline, CDR1 is ENHRY and CDR2 SYGVKD. The CDR3 spans 15 residues. V was trimmed by 1 base and J by 1 base, leaving 11 bases between them.

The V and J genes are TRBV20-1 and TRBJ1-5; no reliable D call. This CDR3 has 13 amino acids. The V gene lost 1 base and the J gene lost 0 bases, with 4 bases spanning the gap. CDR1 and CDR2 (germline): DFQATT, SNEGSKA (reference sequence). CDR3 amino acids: CSARGPSNQPQHF. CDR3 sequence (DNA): TGCAGTGCTAGAGGGCCTAGCAATCAGCCCCAGCATTTT.

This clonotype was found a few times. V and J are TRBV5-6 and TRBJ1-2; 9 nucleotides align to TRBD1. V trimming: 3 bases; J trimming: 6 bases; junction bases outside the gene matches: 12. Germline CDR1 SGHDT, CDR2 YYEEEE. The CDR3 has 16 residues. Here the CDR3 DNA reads TGTGCCAGCAGCTCAGACACCGGGACAGGGAAACATGGCTACACCTTC. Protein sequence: CASSSDTGTGKHGYTF.

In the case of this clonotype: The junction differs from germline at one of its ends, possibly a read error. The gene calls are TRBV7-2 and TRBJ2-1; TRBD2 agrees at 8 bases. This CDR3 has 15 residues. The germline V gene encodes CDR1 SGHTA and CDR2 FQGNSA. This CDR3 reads CVSSPRSGRSGEQFF. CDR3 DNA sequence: TGTGTCAGCAGCCCCCGGAGCGGGAGAAGCGGGGAGCAGTTCTTC.

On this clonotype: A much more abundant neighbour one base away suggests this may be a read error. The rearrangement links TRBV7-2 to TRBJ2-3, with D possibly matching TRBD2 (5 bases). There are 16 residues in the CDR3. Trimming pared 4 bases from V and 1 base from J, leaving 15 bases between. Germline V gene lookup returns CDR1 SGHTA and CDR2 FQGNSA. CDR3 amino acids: CASSSGGLGGTDTQYF. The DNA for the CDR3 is TGTGCCAGCAGCTCAGGCGGCCTCGGGGGCACAGATACGCAGTATTTT.

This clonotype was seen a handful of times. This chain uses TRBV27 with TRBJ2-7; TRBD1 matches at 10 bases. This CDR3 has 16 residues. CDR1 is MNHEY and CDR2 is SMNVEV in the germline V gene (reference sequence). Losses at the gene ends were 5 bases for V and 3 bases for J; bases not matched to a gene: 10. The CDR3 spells CASSTPPRTGGYEQYF. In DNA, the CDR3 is TGTGCCAGCAGTACCCCTCCTAGGACAGGGGGCTACGAGCAGTACTTC.

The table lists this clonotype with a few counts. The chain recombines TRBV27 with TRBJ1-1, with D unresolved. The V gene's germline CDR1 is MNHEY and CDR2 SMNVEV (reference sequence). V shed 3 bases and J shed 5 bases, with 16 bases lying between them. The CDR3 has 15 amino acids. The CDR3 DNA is TGTGCCAGCAGTTTTTTAAACAGCGTTTGGACTGAAGCTTTCTTT. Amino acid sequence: CASSFLNSVWTEAFF.

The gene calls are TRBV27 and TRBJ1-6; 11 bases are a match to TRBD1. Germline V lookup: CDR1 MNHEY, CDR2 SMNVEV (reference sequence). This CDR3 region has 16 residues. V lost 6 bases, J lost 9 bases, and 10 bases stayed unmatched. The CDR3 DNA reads TGTGCCAGCAGCCGGACAGGGGGCAATTGGGGTTCACCCCTCCACTTT. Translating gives CASSRTGGNWGSPLHF.

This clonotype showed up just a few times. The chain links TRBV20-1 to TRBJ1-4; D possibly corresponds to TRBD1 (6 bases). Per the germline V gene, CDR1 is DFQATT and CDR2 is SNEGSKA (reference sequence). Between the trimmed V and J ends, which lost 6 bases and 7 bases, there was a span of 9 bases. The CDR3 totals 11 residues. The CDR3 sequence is CSAPGVEKLFF. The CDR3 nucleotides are TGCAGTGCCCCAGGGGTTGAAAAACTGTTTTTT.

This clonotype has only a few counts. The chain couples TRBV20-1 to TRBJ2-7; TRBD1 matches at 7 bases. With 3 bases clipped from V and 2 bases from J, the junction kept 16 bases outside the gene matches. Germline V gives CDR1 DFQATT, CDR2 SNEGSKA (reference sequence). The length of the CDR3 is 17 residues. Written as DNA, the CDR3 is TGCAGTGCTAGGAACCCCACCGTGCGTGGACAGGCCTACGAGCAGTACTTC. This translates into CSARNPTVRGQAYEQYF.

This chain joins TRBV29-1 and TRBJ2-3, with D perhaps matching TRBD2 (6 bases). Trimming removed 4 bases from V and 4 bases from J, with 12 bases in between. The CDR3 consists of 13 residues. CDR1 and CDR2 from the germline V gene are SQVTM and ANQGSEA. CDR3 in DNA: TGCAGCGTTGTGGCGGGATGGGCAGATACGCAGTATTTT. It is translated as CSVVAGWADTQYF.

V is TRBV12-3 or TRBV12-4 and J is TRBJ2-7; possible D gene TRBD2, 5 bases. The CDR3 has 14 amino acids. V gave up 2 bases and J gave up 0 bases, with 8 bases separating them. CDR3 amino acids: CASSLRRSSYEQYF. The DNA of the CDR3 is TGTGCCAGCAGTTTACGGAGGAGCTCCTACGAGCAGTACTTC.

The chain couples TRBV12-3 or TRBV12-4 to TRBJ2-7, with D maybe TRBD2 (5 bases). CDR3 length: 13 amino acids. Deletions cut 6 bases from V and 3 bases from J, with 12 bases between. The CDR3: CASSKDGNYEQYF. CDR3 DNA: TGTGCCAGCAGCAAGGACGGGAACTACGAGCAGTACTTC.